This TCR beta chain appears in the sequencing data of a study of blood T cell repertoires in COVID-19 (dated by TCRdb to the early 2020s). Context from the whole study: Samples covering the acute and convalescent phases of COVID-19 were provided by collaborators in the United States, Italy and Spain. The repertoires were made available in a free public database intended to serve as a resource for research on the immune response to SARS-CoV-2. Where HLA class I and class II types were available, the types were taken from metadata supplied by the sample provider, not from assay-based typing. The sample metadata nearly always contained a de-identified subject ID, COVID-19 status, age in years and sex. The material from the prospective study consisted of cDNA or gDNA derived from T cells, B-cell-depleted T cells, or PBMCs. The samples were drawn from the first 160 participants of the ongoing ImmuneRACE study and from 1,254 subjects provided by 6 global collaborators. Deeply sampled blood TCRbeta repertoires from subjects exposed to, actively infected with, or recovered from COVID-19 were included in the dataset.

TCRbeta CDR3 regions were amplified from genomic DNA using the immunoSEQ Assay, a bias-controlled multiplex PCR. The authors' analysis ran thus. The number of nucleated cells in each sample was estimated from the amplification of reference gene primers within the assay. To quantify the absolute abundance of each unique TCRbeta CDR3 rearrangement, sequence reads were collapsed and filtered. Productive Simpson clonality was computed per sample as the square root of Simpson's diversity index over productive rearrangements. Held by TCRdb, this immuneACCESS table contains in-frame sequences only and omits some clones. Under half of the omission traces to an unresolved V gene where checked; the cause of the rest is unknown. V and J calls and clone size are given by that table; D and trimming were obtained from the DNA. Across this sample there are approximately 250,000 clones, with about 88% seen only once. The biggest ten clones account for around 4.1% of the sample.

From cysteine to phenylalanine, the CDR3 is 17 amino acids long. Just the 51-base CDR3 DNA is kept, in frame starting at base 1. V loses 5 bases at its end and J loses 2 bases; junction bases beyond the gene matches: 12. From a lookup of the germline V gene, CDR1 and CDR2 are SGHTA and FQGNSA. The investigation overall reported the following: How much clinical and demographic metadata was included differed by source and by participant, and the metadata was provided uncurated.

Comment on this clone: Which antigen it targets is not known. It has no much larger one-base neighbor in the sample; base qualities were not kept.

Enrolling through a virtual design, the prospective study's participants ranged in age from roughly 18 to 95 years and lived across about two dozen United States geographic areas. Cohort assignment in the prospective study relied on participant-reported clinical history from a screening survey and a study questionnaire. Each participant in the prospective study had whole blood, serum and a nasopharyngeal or oropharyngeal swab collected by mobile phlebotomists. Prospective study participants could optionally give additional blood draws and questionnaires over an approximately two-month period. Before DNA extraction, prospective study blood samples were shipped either frozen or at room temperature.

This TCR was sampled from a man younger than 40 with acute COVID-19. The sequencing sample was made of PBMCs or T cells enriched from blood (not recorded which). The receptor chain draws on TRBV7-2 and TRBJ1-2; the central 9 bases match TRBD1. The encoded CDR3 is CASSVGQGRILNYGYTF. The bases are TGTGCCAGCAGCGTGGGACAGGGCCGGATTTTAAACTATGGCTACACCTTC.